This T cell receptor (beta chain) was captured by sequencing in a study of blood T cell repertoires in COVID-19. Study in general: Collection of acute and convalescent COVID-19 samples took place in the United States, Italy and Spain. Sample material is recorded as cDNA or gDNA derived from T cells, B-cell-depleted T cells, or PBMCs.

Germline assignment: CDR1 LNHDA and CDR2 SQIVND (reference sequence). Losses at the gene ends were 5 bases for V and 8 bases for J; bases not matched to a gene: 12. The CDR3 has 15 amino acids. Measured with immunoSEQ multiplex PCR; TCRdb has only the in-frame clones, and not every one. The data contain more than 150,000 clones, 75% to 90% of them singletons. This clone occurred a few times. The TCR originated in a woman in her thirties or forties with acute or convalescent COVID-19. The genes are TRBV19 and TRBJ1-2; TRBD1 aligns across 9 bases. Sequenced: peripheral blood. CDR3 protein: CASSLQWDRVRGYTF. CDR3 nucleotides: TGTGCCAGTAGTCTCCAATGGGACAGGGTGAGGGGCTACACCTTC.